The entry below gives a single T cell receptor beta chain sequence along with its context. Its antigen is currently unknown. The sample comes from a study of T cell responses to AZD1222 COVID-19 vaccine. V was trimmed by 0 bases and J by 8 bases, leaving 11 bases between them. The CDR3 totals 14 residues. Germline V gives CDR1 SGHNT, CDR2 YYREEE (reference sequence). Produced via immunoSEQ multiplex PCR; TCRdb's table is partial and in-frame only. Of more than 100,000 clones detected, 90% to 95% appear once; the ten largest clones hold 1.5% to 2%. Notes on the study in general: Researchers took repertoire samples only after the peak T cell response had come. Spike-spanning, vaccine-associated CD4 TCRs were dominant at 160-218 and 743-854.

The clonotype originates from an adult in good health. This sequence joins TRBV5-4 and TRBJ1-4; the D is unclear. The sequencing used peripheral blood, collected on day 0 of AZD1222 vaccination. The CDR3 sequence is CASSLGSVGEKLFF. CDR3 nucleotide sequence: TGTGCCAGCAGCTTGGGGAGCGTCGGAGAAAAACTGTTTTTT.